The 28 T cell receptor beta chains given below trace back to one sample, sequenced in a study of molecular identifiers for immune sequencing clone quantification. TCRdb fed the PCR reads into MiXCR, producing one record per CDR3 protein. The profile shows approximately 97,000 distinct CDR3 sequences, roughly 24% of them singletons. Sequences were obtained from naive CD8+ T cells from blood, with Jurkat cell RNA spiked in. The subset here: FACS-sorted CD8+CD4-CCR7+CD45RA+ naive T cells. These receptors came from a human donor in good health. Some libraries in this study had Jurkat cell RNA spiked in.

Points on this clonotype: At one end, the junction sequence differs from germline, possibly due to a read error. V usage is TRBV4-3 and J usage is TRBJ2-7; perhaps TRBD1 as D (5 bases). CDR1 is LGHNA and CDR2 is YSLEER in the germline V gene. The CDR3 has 16 amino acids. For the CDR3, the DNA is TGCGCCAGCAGCCCGACAGAAGCGAGCCAACCCTCCGAGCCGTCCTTC. Its translation: CASSPTEASQPSEPSF.

This clonotype was observed a few times. The rearrangement links TRBV20-1 to TRBJ2-7; unclear D gene. The CDR3 runs to 14 residues. Trimming removed 2 bases from V and 2 bases from J, with 13 bases in between. Germline V gene lookup returns CDR1 DFQATT and CDR2 SNEGSKA (reference sequence). CDR3 amino acids: CSARTVAATYEQYF. The CDR3 nucleotides are TGCAGTGCTAGAACGGTAGCAGCCACCTACGAGCAGTACTTC.

The V and J genes are TRBV18 and TRBJ2-7; a possible D gene is TRBD2 (5 bases). Per the germline V gene, CDR1 is KGHSH and CDR2 is LQKENI. The CDR3 contains 14 residues. The V end lost 5 bases, the J end lost 3 bases, and 14 bases lay between the germline ends. The CDR3 loop is CASSSSRRIYEQYF. CDR3 in DNA: TGTGCCAGCTCATCGTCTCGGAGGATCTACGAGCAGTACTTC.

This clonotype was detected only a few times. The chain carries TRBV24-1 and TRBJ2-7; TRBD2 agrees at 12 bases. CDR1 and CDR2 from the germline V gene are KGHDR and SFDVKD. Unmatched junction bases numbered 16, after V lost 8 bases and J lost 0 bases. This CDR3 comprises 19 residues. The CDR3 is CATTLTGLAGRSFSYEQYF. The CDR3 coding sequence is TGTGCCACCACCTTAACAGGACTAGCGGGAAGGTCATTCTCCTACGAGCAGTACTTC.

The J gene is TRBJ1-6, the V gene TRBV28, with D unclear. Germline V lookup: CDR1 MDHEN, CDR2 SYDVKM. V lost 3 bases and J 0 bases, leaving 9 bases between the germline ends. This CDR3 has 16 amino acids. CDR3 residues: CASSFDEGSYNSPLHF. The CDR3 DNA follows: TGTGCCAGCAGTTTTGATGAGGGCTCCTATAATTCACCCCTCCACTTT.

CDR3 sequence (DNA): TGCAGTGCTAGAGATAGACGGGAGGGCCCTAGCACAGATACGCAGTATTTT. As protein: CSARDRREGPSTDTQYF. This chain joins TRBV20-1 and TRBJ2-3; 8 bases are a match to TRBD2. V gave up 0 bases and J gave up 0 bases; unmatched junction bases: 8. Germline CDR1 is DFQATT and CDR2 is SNEGSKA (reference sequence). The CDR3 is 17 residues long.

This clonotype was counted only a few times. Just one base apart from a much larger clone, this may be a read error. This is likely a read error, given that the CDR3 carries no conserved phenylalanine or tryptophan at its end. V and J are TRBV6-6 and TRBJ2-5; D uncertain. The V end was cut by 0 bases, the J end by 9 bases, with 14 bases between. CDR1 and CDR2 from the germline V gene are MNHNY and SVGAGI (reference sequence). CDR3 length equals 14 residues. CDR3 DNA sequence: TGTGCCAGCAGTTACTCTTCCGTAAGCTTGGCCCAGTACTCC. This encodes CASSYSSVSLAQYS.

This clonotype came up once. One end of the junction fails to match germline, which may point to a read error. The rearrangement uses TRBV6-6 and TRBJ2-2, with 9 bases fitting TRBD1. The CDR3 runs 16 residues. Germline CDR1 is MNHNY and CDR2 is SVGAGI (reference sequence). CDR3 amino acids: CASTYSRQGVPGELFF. CDR3 DNA sequence: TGTGCCAGCACTTACTCCAGACAGGGGGTTCCCGGGGAGCTGTTTTTT.

The sample holds a few counts of this clonotype. V usage is TRBV10-2 and J usage is TRBJ1-1; no firm D call. Trimming removed 0 bases at V and 2 bases at J, with 7 bases between. Germline CDR1 and CDR2: WSHSY and SAAADI. The CDR3 has 14 amino acids. CDR3 sequence: CASSESRANTEAFF. CDR3 in DNA: TGCGCCAGCAGTGAGTCGAGAGCCAACACTGAAGCTTTCTTT.

Concerning this clonotype itself: Since a much larger clone is just one base distant, this may be a read error. The chain has TRBV7-9 and TRBJ2-3; D is possibly TRBD1 (5 bases). V lost 5 bases and J 0 bases, leaving 24 bases between the germline ends. From germline, CDR1 is SEHNR and CDR2 FQNEAQ (reference sequence). The CDR3 covers 19 residues. The CDR3 region has the DNA TGTGCCAGCAGCCACACCGGGCCAGGGATTTTAGATAGCACAGATACGCAGTATTTT. Amino acids: CASSHTGPGILDSTDTQYF.

This clonotype was observed many times. The chain links TRBV28 to TRBJ2-3; a possible D gene is TRBD1 (6 bases). The V and J ends lost 1 base and 3 bases respectively, with 11 bases between them. The CDR3 spans 15 residues. Germline CDR1 and CDR2: MDHEN and SYDVKM. The CDR3: CASSLLGQGTDTQYF. The CDR3 DNA reads as TGTGCCAGCAGTTTATTGGGGCAGGGGACAGATACGCAGTATTTT.

This clonotype was observed at least ten times. V and J are TRBV7-9 and TRBJ1-3; no clear D gene. The germline V and J ends were trimmed by 11 bases and 2 bases, with 10 bases remaining between them. Germline lookup yields CDR1 SEHNR and CDR2 FQNEAQ (reference sequence). The CDR3 length is 12 residues. The CDR3 reads CAGNPPGNTIYF. CDR3 DNA: TGTGCCGGCAACCCGCCTGGAAACACCATATATTTT. The entire variable domain, with the rest obtained from reference TRBV7-9 and TRBJ1-3, is as follows: DTGVSQNPRHKITKRGQNVTFRCDPISEHNRLYWYRQTLGQGPEFLTYFQNEAQLEKSRLLSDRFSAERPKGSFSTLEIQRTEQGDSAMYLCAGNPPGNTIYFGEGSWLTVV.

This clonotype was seen many times. The chain combines TRBV7-6 with TRBJ1-3; no definite D call. Trimming shortened V by 5 bases and J by 2 bases, and 13 bases separated the two germline ends. Germline CDR1 reads SGHVS; CDR2 reads FNYEAQ. This CDR3 is 15 amino acids long. The CDR3 nucleotides read TGTGCCAGCAGCACCGGGGAGGTTGCTGGAAACACCATATATTTT. It translates to CASSTGEVAGNTIYF.

This clonotype was counted ten times or more. V and J are TRBV12-3 or TRBV12-4 and TRBJ1-5; 10 nucleotides line up with TRBD1. V dropped 5 bases and J dropped 4; count of bases not matched to a gene: 5. The CDR3 loop spans 15 amino acids. The CDR3 protein is CASSGPDRGNQPQHF. For the CDR3, the DNA is TGTGCCAGCAGTGGGCCGGACAGGGGGAATCAGCCCCAGCATTTT.

This clonotype was recorded a few times. The V gene is TRBV4-1, the J gene TRBJ1-2; D call uncertain. CDR1 MGHRA and CDR2 YSYEKL come from the germline V gene. Trimming shortened V by 0 bases and J by 0 bases, and 14 bases separated the two germline ends. The CDR3 totals 17 residues. The chain's CDR3 is CASSQDISGFTNYGYTF. CDR3 DNA: TGCGCCAGCAGCCAAGATATCTCGGGATTTACTAACTATGGCTACACCTTC.

In this sample, this clonotype turned up a few times. The chain is built from TRBV12-3 or TRBV12-4 and TRBJ1-2; 10 nucleotides match TRBD1. V was clipped by 7 bases and J by 5 bases; unmatched bases: 7. CDR3 size: 14 residues. The CDR3 DNA follows: TGTGCCAGCACCATAGGGGGACAGGGGTATGGCTACACCTTC. Translating it yields CASTIGGQGYGYTF.

This clonotype showed up many times. The chain is built from TRBV6-2 or TRBV6-3 and TRBJ1-1; the match to TRBD1 covers 8 bases. From germline, CDR1 is MNHEY and CDR2 SVGEGT. The CDR3 is 16 residues long. V was pared by 0 bases and J by 3 bases, with 6 bases of the junction left unmatched. The CDR3 region is CASSYSDRGSDTEAFF. As DNA, the CDR3 is TGTGCCAGCAGTTACTCTGACAGGGGTTCGGACACTGAAGCTTTCTTT.

This clonotype was seen repeatedly, ten times or more. The V gene is TRBV25-1, the J gene TRBJ2-1; D not resolved. V was clipped by 3 bases and J by 15 bases, with 15 bases between them. The CDR3 length is 12 residues. CDR1 MGHDK and CDR2 SYGVNS come from the germline V gene. CDR3 sequence reads: CASSDPLGFWFF. The CDR3 DNA is TGTGCCAGCAGTGACCCTCTAGGTTTTTGGTTCTTC.

The rearrangement joins TRBV7-9 to TRBJ2-6; D is ambiguous. CDR3 length equals 16 residues. V was trimmed by 5 bases and J by 0 bases, leaving 11 bases between them. CDR1 SEHNR and CDR2 FQNEAQ come from the germline V gene (reference sequence). CDR3 protein: CASSPGVLSGANVLTF. CDR3 in DNA: TGTGCCAGCAGCCCCGGCGTCCTCTCTGGGGCCAACGTCCTGACTTTC.

Comment on this clonotype: A much larger clone lies a single base off, so this may be a read error. The chain joins TRBV27 to TRBJ1-1, with D maybe TRBD1 (6 bases). CDR3 length equals 17 residues. In germline, CDR1 is MNHEY, CDR2 SMNVEV (reference sequence). CDR3 DNA sequence: TGTGCCAGCAGTATCCGACCGGGACACACTTTGAACACTGAAGCTCTCTTT. Protein: CASSIRPGHTLNTEALF.

In this sample, this clonotype turned up many times. J is TRBJ2-3 and V is TRBV4-2; 12 bases are a match to TRBD2. This CDR3 spans 18 amino acids. V lost 0 bases and J lost 0; bases outside the gene matches: 4. Germline CDR1 is LGHNA and CDR2 is YNFKEQ. CDR3 residues: CASSQEGTSGRSTDTQYF. The CDR3 nucleotides read TGTGCCAGCAGCCAAGAGGGAACTAGCGGGAGGAGCACAGATACGCAGTATTTT.

This clonotype was detected many times. This sequence joins TRBV7-9 and TRBJ2-7; 10 bases fit TRBD1. CDR3 length: 15 amino acids. Losses at the gene ends were 3 bases for V and 5 bases for J; bases not matched to a gene: 7. From germline, CDR1 is SEHNR and CDR2 FQNEAQ (reference sequence). The CDR3 DNA reads as TGTGCCAGCAGCTTTCTCAGGACAGGGGGTGACGAGCAGTACTTC. Protein: CASSFLRTGGDEQYF.

This clonotype was seen repeatedly, ten times or more. The V gene is TRBV5-6, the J gene TRBJ1-1; TRBD1 is a possible D gene (5 bases). Germline V gene sequence: CDR1 SGHDT, CDR2 YYEEEE. This CDR3 is built from 13 residues. Trimming removed 4 bases at V and 4 bases at J, with 11 bases between. The CDR3 region is CASSLLGVTEAFF. The CDR3 DNA reads TGTGCCAGCAGCCTGTTAGGGGTCACTGAAGCTTTCTTT.

This clonotype was detected ten times or more. This rearrangement joins TRBV7-2 to TRBJ2-4; TRBD2 might be the D (6 bases). Trimming stripped 1 base from V and 5 bases from J, with 15 bases between. Germline values: CDR1 SGHTA, CDR2 FQGNSA. The CDR3 loop spans 16 amino acids. In DNA form, the CDR3 reads TGTGCCAGCAGCTTAGAGGAGGGGCTATGGGAAAACATTCAGTACTTC. Amino acid sequence: CASSLEEGLWENIQYF.

This clonotype was seen a handful of times. This chain links TRBV4-1 with TRBJ2-2, with D perhaps matching TRBD2 (5 bases). This CDR3 contains 16 residues. The germline V and J ends were trimmed by 0 bases and 5 bases, with 13 bases remaining between them. Germline CDR1 reads MGHRA; CDR2 reads YSYEKL. CDR3 residues: CASSQDEGFLTGELFF. The CDR3 DNA follows: TGCGCCAGCAGCCAAGACGAGGGTTTTTTGACCGGGGAGCTGTTTTTT.

V and J are TRBV20-1 and TRBJ2-5; 12 bases match TRBD2. V lost 6 bases to trimming and J lost 0 bases; unmatched junction nucleotides: 14. The CDR3 spans 18 residues. Germline CDR1 and CDR2: DFQATT and SNEGSKA (reference sequence). Here the CDR3 DNA reads TGCAGTGCAAAAAAAGGACTAGCGGGGTACTCCCACCAAGAGACCCAGTACTTC. It translates to CSAKKGLAGYSHQETQYF.

The DNA for the CDR3 is TGTGCCAGCATTCTCCCTAGCGGGATCGGCTACGAGCAGTACTTC. Translating gives CASILPSGIGYEQYF. The chain carries TRBV2 and TRBJ2-7, with 9 bases fitting TRBD2. This CDR3 region has 15 residues. With V trimmed by 7 bases and J by 3 bases, 10 bases remained unmatched. Looked up from germline, CDR1 is SNHLY and CDR2 is FYNNEI.

This clonotype has ten or more counts. This chain links TRBV28 with TRBJ2-3, with TRBD2 matching 9 bases. Trimming cost V 4 bases and J 2 bases; bases outside gene matches: 16. The CDR3 length is 19 residues. The germline V gene encodes CDR1 MDHEN and CDR2 SYDVKM. DNA for the CDR3: TGTGCCAGCAGTTGGGCTAGCGGGGAAGACCCGAAACCCACAGATACGCAGTATTTT. Residues: CASSWASGEDPKPTDTQYF.